This TCR beta chain was observed in a study of human T cells and chemical hapten exposure. Notes on the study in general: In comparison with controls, expanded TCRs gave rise to a significantly larger number of large CDR3 similarity clusters.

There are many counts of this clonotype. Its cognate antigen is unknown. Library preparation tagged each individual cDNA molecule with a unique molecular identifier. TCRdb fed the RACE reads into MiXCR, producing one record per CDR3 protein. This table has about 40,000 distinct CDR3 sequences, approximately 3.3% appearing once. V was shortened by 2 bases and J by 2 bases, with 16 bases between the two germline ends. The germline CDR1 and CDR2 sequences are SGHRS and YFSETQ. The CDR3 loop spans 16 amino acids. Noted time point: patch test 2, 6 weeks after DPC sensitization. The treatment denotes: therapeutic diphenylcyclopropenone sensitization with weekly scalp DPC. Alopecia patients deemed DPC-suitable, aged 18 to 70, excluding pregnancy.

This chain links TRBV5-1 with TRBJ2-5; D is perhaps TRBD1 or TRBD2 (5 bases each). This sample comprised whole blood, obtained in connection with sensitization to the hapten diphenylcyclopropenone (DPC). The receptor's source is a man aged 40-55 years with alopecia areata. Some clones in this sample may be carry-over from other donors' samples. The CDR3 nucleotides read TGCGCCAGCAGCTTATGGACACTAGGTTTACAAGAGACCCAGTACTTC. Translated: CASSLWTLGLQETQYF. The complete variable domain, with remaining parts taken from reference TRBV5-1 and TRBJ2-5, reads KAGVTQTPRYLIKTRGQQVTLSCSPISGHRSVSWYQQTPGQGLQFLFEYFSETQRNKGNFPGRFSGRQFSNSRSEMNVSTLELGDSALYLCASSLWTLGLQETQYFGPGTRLLVL.